These 21 T cell receptor beta chains were sequenced from one sample in a study of blood T cell repertoires in COVID-19. Profiling relied on immunoSEQ multiplex PCR, and the TCRdb table lists in-frame clones only, not all of them. The sample carries just under 55,000 clones, approximately 90% recorded once. Sequencing was done on a sample of peripheral blood. The receptors originated from a man in his forties or fifties with acute or convalescent COVID-19.

The V gene is TRBV6-5, the J gene TRBJ2-7; 8 bases are shared with TRBD1. This CDR3 is 16 amino acids long. Germline CDR1 is MNHEY and CDR2 is SVGAGI. Trimming at V came to 1 base and at J to 2 bases, leaving 7 bases not matched to a gene. In nucleotides, the CDR3 is TGTGCCAGCAGTTACTTAGGCAGGGGGCGGGCCTACGAGCAGTACTTC. Its translation is CASSYLGRGRAYEQYF.

V usage is TRBV3-1 (or the pseudogene TRBV3-2) and J usage is TRBJ2-7, with 7 bases lining up with TRBD2. CDR1 is LGHDT and CDR2 is YNNKEL in the germline V gene (reference sequence). CDR3 length: 19 amino acids. Germline trimming cut 0 bases from V and 1 base from J; bases unmatched to any gene: 15. The CDR3 region is CASSQDGPLGGRRSYEQYF. The CDR3 region has the DNA TGTGCCAGCAGCCAAGATGGGCCCTTAGGCGGGAGAAGATCCTACGAGCAGTACTTC.

This clone was observed once. This chain joins TRBV7-9 and TRBJ2-7, with D uncertain. Germline V gene data show CDR1 as SEHNR and CDR2 as FQNEAQ (reference sequence). CDR3 size: 14 residues. Trimming stripped 5 bases from V and 2 bases from J, with 13 bases between. CDR3: CASSPTATTYEQYF. In DNA, the CDR3 is TGTGCCAGCAGCCCTACAGCCACGACCTACGAGCAGTACTTC. The full variable domain, rest sourced from reference TRBV7-9 and TRBJ2-7, is DTGVSQNPRHKITKRGQNVTFRCDPISEHNRLYWYRQTLGQGPEFLTYFQNEAQLEKSRLLSDRFSAERPKGSFSTLEIQRTEQGDSAMYLCASSPTATTYEQYFGPGTRLTVT.

The rearrangement uses TRBV6-1 and TRBJ1-2; 9 bases align to TRBD1. V trimming: 1 base; J trimming: 5 bases; junction bases outside the gene matches: 5. This CDR3 region has 15 residues. In germline, CDR1 is MNHNS, CDR2 SASEGT. In nucleotides, the CDR3 is TGTGCCAGCAGTGAAGGGACAGGGGTTTGGTATGGCTACACCTTC. It codes for CASSEGTGVWYGYTF.

V is TRBV10-3 and J is TRBJ1-5; no clear D gene. The CDR3 is 15 amino acids. The V gene lost 11 bases and the J gene lost 0 bases, with 17 bases spanning the gap. The germline gives CDR1 ENHRY, CDR2 SYGVKD. CDR3 loop: CASRVDVYSNQPQHF. CDR3 nucleotide sequence: TGTGCCTCCCGGGTAGACGTATATAGCAATCAGCCCCAGCATTTT.

The genes are TRBV19 and TRBJ2-5; 10 bases are a match to TRBD2. V was pared by 2 bases and J by 0 bases, with 3 bases of the junction left unmatched. This CDR3 has 16 residues. Looked up from germline, CDR1 is LNHDA and CDR2 is SQIVND (reference sequence). CDR3 sequence reads: CASSIRLAGYQETQYF. CDR3 coding DNA: TGTGCCAGTAGTATACGACTAGCGGGTTACCAAGAGACCCAGTACTTC.

The rearrangement links TRBV29-1 to TRBJ1-2; 9 bases align to TRBD1. The trim removed 4 bases at V and 9 bases at J, leaving 3 bases unmatched. The CDR3 length is 11 residues. Germline CDR1 reads SQVTM; CDR2 reads ANQGSEA. The CDR3 region has the DNA TGCAGCGTTGTGGGACAGGGTCGCTACACCTTC. Translated, it gives CSVVGQGRYTF.

The count of this clone is one. This chain links TRBV24-1 with TRBJ2-1; D unresolved. Germline loops: CDR1 KGHDR, CDR2 SFDVKD. There are 12 residues in the CDR3. V lost 5 bases and J lost 9, with 10 bases in between. In DNA, the CDR3 is TGTGCCACCAGTGGCCGCTGGGCTGAGCAGTTCTTC. As protein: CATSGRWAEQFF.

V gene TRBV27 combines with J gene TRBJ2-6; D uncertain. The germline gives CDR1 MNHEY, CDR2 SMNVEV (reference sequence). With 5 bases removed from V and 0 bases from J, the gap between germline ends came to 8 bases. This CDR3 has 15 amino acids. The CDR3 sequence is CASSSRLSGANVLTF. The DNA of the CDR3 is TGTGCCAGCAGTAGCAGACTCTCTGGGGCCAACGTCCTGACTTTC.

This sequence joins TRBV6-5 and TRBJ1-2; possible D gene TRBD1, 5 bases. The CDR3 spans 15 residues. The V gene lost 5 bases and the J gene lost 2 bases, with 15 bases spanning the gap. Germline loops: CDR1 MNHEY, CDR2 SVGAGI. CDR3 region: CASSHGGVENYGYTF. CDR3 DNA sequence: TGTGCCAGCAGTCACGGGGGTGTGGAGAACTATGGCTACACCTTC.

This sequence joins TRBV19 and TRBJ2-7; D is possibly TRBD1 (6 bases). V was clipped by 3 bases and J by 3 bases, with 12 bases between them. Looked up from germline, CDR1 is LNHDA and CDR2 is SQIVND (reference sequence). The length of the CDR3 is 14 residues. CDR3 amino acids: CASSIIGGVYEQYF. The CDR3 region has the DNA TGTGCCAGTAGTATTATAGGGGGTGTCTACGAGCAGTACTTC. The full variable domain, completed using reference TRBV19 and TRBJ2-7, is DGGITQSPKYLFRKEGQNVTLSCEQNLNHDAMYWYRQDPGQGLRLIYYSQIVNDFQKGDIAEGYSVSREKKESFPLTVTSAQKNPTAFYLCASSIIGGVYEQYFGPGTRLTVT.

The gene calls are TRBV7-6 and TRBJ1-4; D remains unclear. The length of the CDR3 is 15 residues. Germline CDR1 and CDR2: SGHVS and FNYEAQ. V was pared by 1 base and J by 8 bases, with 14 bases between. CDR3 sequence reads: CASSLGGRVEEKLFF. The CDR3 coding sequence is TGTGCCAGCAGCTTAGGAGGGAGGGTAGAAGAAAAACTGTTTTTT.

The chain recombines TRBV10-2 with TRBJ2-5; 7 bases fit TRBD2. The CDR3 extends over 15 amino acids. Germline V gene lookup returns CDR1 WSHSY and CDR2 SAAADI. Trimming cost V 3 bases and J 2 bases; bases outside gene matches: 6. In DNA, the CDR3 is TGCGCCAGCAGTGAAGGGCTAGCGGTACAAGAGACCCAGTACTTC. Protein sequence: CASSEGLAVQETQYF.

The chain has TRBV7-9 and TRBJ1-2; 7 bases fit TRBD1. In germline, CDR1 is SEHNR, CDR2 FQNEAQ (reference sequence). J lost 7 bases, V lost 1 base, and 3 bases had no gene match. This CDR3 spans 13 amino acids. Here the CDR3 reads CASSLDRGSGYTF. The CDR3 coding sequence is TGTGCCAGCAGCTTAGACAGGGGAAGTGGCTACACCTTC.

V and J are TRBV3-1 (or the pseudogene TRBV3-2) and TRBJ1-3, with 9 bases lining up with TRBD1. V shed 1 base, J shed 8 bases, and the junction held 6 bases outside the gene matches. CDR1 is LGHDT and CDR2 is YNNKEL in the germline V gene (reference sequence). The CDR3 runs 15 residues. CDR3 DNA: TGTGCCAGCAGCCAAGGGGGACAGGGAGGATACACCATATATTTT. It specifies CASSQGGQGGYTIYF.

The chain employs TRBV11-2 and TRBJ1-1; D is ambiguous. Germline V gene data show CDR1 as SGHAT and CDR2 as FQNNGV. V was trimmed by 4 bases and J by 5 bases, leaving 14 bases between them. This CDR3 is 14 amino acids long. CDR3: CASSSPRGRTEAFF. The CDR3 DNA follows: TGTGCCAGCAGCTCCCCCCGGGGTAGGACTGAAGCTTTCTTT. Looking up the rest from reference TRBV11-2 and TRBJ1-1 gives the full variable domain: EAGVAQSPRYKIIEKRQSVAFWCNPISGHATLYWYQQILGQGPKLLIQFQNNGVVDDSQLPKDRFSAERLKGVDSTLKIQPAKLEDSAVYLCASSSPRGRTEAFFGQGTRLTVV.

In this sample, this clone turned up once. The rearrangement links TRBV6-5 to TRBJ2-2, with a weak D call TRBD2 (5 bases). CDR1 is MNHEY and CDR2 is SVGAGI in the germline V gene. The CDR3 has 15 residues. V lost 6 bases and J lost 4, with 15 bases in between. Here the CDR3 reads CASSSGVGITGELFF. The CDR3, as DNA: TGTGCCAGCAGCTCCGGGGTGGGGATCACCGGGGAGCTGTTTTTT.

The J gene is TRBJ2-1, the V gene TRBV24-1; 8 nucleotides align to TRBD1. After removal of 1 base from V and 7 bases from J, the junction contained 11 bases not matched to a gene. Germline CDR1 KGHDR, CDR2 SFDVKD. The CDR3 spans 17 residues. CDR3 loop: CATSDFGLGQAFNEQFF. The CDR3 DNA reads TGTGCCACCAGTGATTTTGGATTGGGACAGGCGTTTAATGAGCAGTTCTTC.

The chain is built from TRBV20-1 and TRBJ2-1, with TRBD2 matching 11 bases. This CDR3 region has 17 residues. The J segment lost 3 bases and the V segment lost 3 bases, leaving 10 bases of the junction unmatched. Germline values: CDR1 DFQATT, CDR2 SNEGSKA (reference sequence). The CDR3 region has the DNA TGCAGTGCTAGTACCCTAGCGGGAGGCCTAATCTACAATGAGCAGTTCTTC. This translates into CSASTLAGGLIYNEQFF.

The chain joins TRBV2 to TRBJ1-4; 9 nucleotides agree with TRBD1. The CDR3 loop spans 15 amino acids. J was trimmed by 8 bases and V by 8 bases; bases with no gene match: 12. CDR1 is SNHLY and CDR2 is FYNNEI in the germline V gene. The CDR3 nucleotides read TGTGCCAGCGGGGGACAGGGTCTTGTTTCCGAAAAACTGTTTTTT. This sequence encodes CASGGQGLVSEKLFF.

The V and J genes are TRBV4-1 and TRBJ1-3; the D is unclear. From germline, CDR1 is MGHRA and CDR2 YSYEKL. V lost 4 bases to trimming and J lost 2 bases, with 9 bases between them. The CDR3 spans 14 residues. The CDR3 DNA reads TGCGCCAGCAGCCTACTCCTAGCTGGAAACACCATATATTTT. Amino acids: CASSLLLAGNTIYF.